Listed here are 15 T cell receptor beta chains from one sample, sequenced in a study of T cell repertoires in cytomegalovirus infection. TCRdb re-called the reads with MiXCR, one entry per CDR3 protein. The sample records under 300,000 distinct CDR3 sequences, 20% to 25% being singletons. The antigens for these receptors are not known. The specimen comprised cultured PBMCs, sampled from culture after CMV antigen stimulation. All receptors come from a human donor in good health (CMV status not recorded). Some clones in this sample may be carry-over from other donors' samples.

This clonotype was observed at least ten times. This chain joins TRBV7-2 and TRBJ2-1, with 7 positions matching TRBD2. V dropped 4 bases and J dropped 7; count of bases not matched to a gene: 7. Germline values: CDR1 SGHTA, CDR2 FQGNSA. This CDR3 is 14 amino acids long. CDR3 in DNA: TGTGCCAGCAGCTCATGGGCGGGAGTGAATGAGCAGTTCTTC. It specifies CASSSWAGVNEQFF.

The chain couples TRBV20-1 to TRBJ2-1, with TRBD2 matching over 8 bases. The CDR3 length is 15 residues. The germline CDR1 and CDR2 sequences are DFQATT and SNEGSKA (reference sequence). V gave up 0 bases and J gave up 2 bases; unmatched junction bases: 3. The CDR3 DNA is TGCAGTGCTAGAGATACTAGCGGAGCCTACAATGAGCAGTTCTTC. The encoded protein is CSARDTSGAYNEQFF.

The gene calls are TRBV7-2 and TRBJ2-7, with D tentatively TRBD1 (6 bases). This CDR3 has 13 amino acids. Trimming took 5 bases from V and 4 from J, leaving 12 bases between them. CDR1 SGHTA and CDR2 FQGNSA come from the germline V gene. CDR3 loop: CASSRDMGYEQYF. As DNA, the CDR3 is TGTGCCAGCAGCCGGGACATGGGGTACGAGCAGTACTTC.

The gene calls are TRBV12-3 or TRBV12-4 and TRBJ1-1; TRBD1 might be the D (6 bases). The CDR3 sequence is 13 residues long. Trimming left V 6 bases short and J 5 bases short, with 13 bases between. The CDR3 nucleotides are TGTGCCAGCAGGACGGACAGCCGGACTGAAGCTTTCTTT. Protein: CASRTDSRTEAFF.

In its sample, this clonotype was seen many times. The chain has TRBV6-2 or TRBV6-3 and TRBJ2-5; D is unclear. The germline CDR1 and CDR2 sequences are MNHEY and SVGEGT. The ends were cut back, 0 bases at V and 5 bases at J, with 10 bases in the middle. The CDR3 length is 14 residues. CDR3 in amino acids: CASSYSTQRETQYF. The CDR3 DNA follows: TGTGCCAGCAGTTACTCGACGCAGAGGGAGACCCAGTACTTC.

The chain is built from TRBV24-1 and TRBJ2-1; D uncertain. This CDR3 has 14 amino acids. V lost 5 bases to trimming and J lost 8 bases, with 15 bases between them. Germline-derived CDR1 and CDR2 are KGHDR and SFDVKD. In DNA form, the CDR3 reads TGTGCCACCAGTGCGTTTCCCTACGACGATGAGCAGTTCTTC. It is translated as CATSAFPYDDEQFF.

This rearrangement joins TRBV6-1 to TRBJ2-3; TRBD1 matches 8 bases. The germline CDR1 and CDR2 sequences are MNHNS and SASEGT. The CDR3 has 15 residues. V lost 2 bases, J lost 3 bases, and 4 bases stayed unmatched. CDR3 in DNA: TGTGCCAGCAGTGAACAGGGGGCTCGGACAGATACGCAGTATTTT. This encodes CASSEQGARTDTQYF.

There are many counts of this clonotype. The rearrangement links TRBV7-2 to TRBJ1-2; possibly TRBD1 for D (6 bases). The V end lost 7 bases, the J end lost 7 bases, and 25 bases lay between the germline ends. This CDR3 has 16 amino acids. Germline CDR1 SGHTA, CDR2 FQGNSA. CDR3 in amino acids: CASTTFRDKIISGYTF. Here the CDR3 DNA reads TGTGCCAGCACCACATTCCGGGACAAAATAATCTCTGGCTACACCTTC.

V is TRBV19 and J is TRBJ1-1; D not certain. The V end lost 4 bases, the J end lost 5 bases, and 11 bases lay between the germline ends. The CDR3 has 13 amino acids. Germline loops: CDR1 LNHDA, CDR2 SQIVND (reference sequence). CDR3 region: CASSTRLTTEAFF. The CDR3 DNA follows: TGTGCCAGTAGTACACGCCTTACTACTGAAGCTTTCTTT.

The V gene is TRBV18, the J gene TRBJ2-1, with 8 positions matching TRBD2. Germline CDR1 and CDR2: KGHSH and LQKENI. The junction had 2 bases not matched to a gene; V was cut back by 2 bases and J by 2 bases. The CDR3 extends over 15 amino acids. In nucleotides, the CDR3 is TGTGCCAGCTCACCAGTAGCGGGAACCTACAATGAGCAGTTCTTC. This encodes CASSPVAGTYNEQFF.

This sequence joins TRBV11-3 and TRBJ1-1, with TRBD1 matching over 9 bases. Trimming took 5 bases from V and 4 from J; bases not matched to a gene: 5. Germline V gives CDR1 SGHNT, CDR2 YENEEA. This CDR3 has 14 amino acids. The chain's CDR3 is CASSMGQGGTEAFF. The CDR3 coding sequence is TGTGCCAGCAGCATGGGACAGGGCGGCACTGAAGCTTTCTTT.

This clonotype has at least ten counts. CDR3 loop: CASSLSVGQGARGNTIYF. CDR3 sequence (DNA): TGTGCCAGCAGCTTGAGTGTCGGACAGGGGGCGCGGGGAAACACCATATATTTT. The chain joins TRBV7-2 to TRBJ1-3; 11 nucleotides align to TRBD1. J gave up 4 bases and V 3 bases, and 11 bases lay outside the gene matches. CDR1 is SGHTA, CDR2 FQGNSA, per germline. The CDR3 totals 18 residues.

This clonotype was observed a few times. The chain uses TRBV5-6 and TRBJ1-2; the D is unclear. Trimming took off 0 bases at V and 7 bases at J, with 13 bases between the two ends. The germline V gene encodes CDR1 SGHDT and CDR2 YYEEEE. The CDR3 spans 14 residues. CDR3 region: CASSLGPKEGGYTF. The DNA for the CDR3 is TGTGCCAGCAGCTTGGGTCCCAAGGAAGGTGGCTACACCTTC.

The DNA of the CDR3 is TGTGCCAGCAGGGAGCGGGGGGACTACAATGAGCAGTTCTTC. Its translation is CASRERGDYNEQFF. The rearrangement links TRBV11-3 to TRBJ2-1; 9 bases match TRBD2. Germline CDR1 and CDR2: SGHNT and YENEEA. The CDR3 runs to 14 residues. Losses at the gene ends were 6 bases for V and 3 bases for J; bases not matched to a gene: 3.

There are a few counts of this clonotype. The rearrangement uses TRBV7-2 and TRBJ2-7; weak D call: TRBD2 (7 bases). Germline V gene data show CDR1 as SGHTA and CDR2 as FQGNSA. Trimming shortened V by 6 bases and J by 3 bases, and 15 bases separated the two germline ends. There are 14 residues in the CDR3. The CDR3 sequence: CASRGGERLYEQYF. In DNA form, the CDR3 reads TGTGCCAGCAGAGGGGGGGAAAGGCTCTACGAGCAGTACTTC.